The 14 T cell receptor beta chains in this list originate from one sample, sequenced in a study of shared clonotypes between healthy human individuals. Clones were read by immunoSEQ multiplex PCR, and TCRdb kept only the in-frame ones, dropping some. The top ten hold 0.5% to 0.65% of the sample, which has around 1.1 million clones, 75% to 80% seen once. Specimen: memory CD4+ T cells from PBMCs. Subset indicated: CD45RA-negative fraction. The receptor set was obtained from a man between 18 and 29 years old in good health. Some clones in this sample may be carry-over from other donors' samples.

V is TRBV5-4 and J is TRBJ1-1; 9 bases are a match to TRBD1. J was trimmed by 2 bases and V by 1 base; bases with no gene match: 9. This CDR3 has 17 residues. CDR1 is SGHNT and CDR2 is YYREEE in the germline V gene (reference sequence). The CDR3 nucleotides read TGTGCCAGCAGCTTGCCTCACAGGGGGCGAATAAACACTGAAGCTTTCTTT. Protein product: CASSLPHRGRINTEAFF.

This sequence joins TRBV19 and TRBJ2-7; 7 positions match TRBD2. From germline, CDR1 is LNHDA and CDR2 SQIVND (reference sequence). The ends lost 1 base at V and 0 bases at J; junction bases unmatched: 3. CDR3 length: 15 residues. The CDR3 DNA reads as TGTGCCAGTAGTATAGCCGGCGGGGGCTCCTACGAGCAGTACTTC. Its translation: CASSIAGGGSYEQYF.

In the case of this clone: In the same sample, other DNA sequences code for this CDR3. The CDR3 DNA reads as TGCGCCAGCAGCCTAGCCGGGACAGGGGGCGGAGAGACCCAGTACTTC. This codes for CASSLAGTGGGETQYF. J is TRBJ2-5 and V is TRBV5-1, with 12 bases aligning to TRBD1. The J segment lost 4 bases and the V segment lost 4 bases, leaving 8 bases of the junction unmatched. The CDR3 extends over 16 amino acids. Germline V gene lookup returns CDR1 SGHRS and CDR2 YFSETQ.

The chain carries TRBV6-5 and TRBJ1-2, with D tentatively TRBD1 (5 bases). V lost 5 bases to trimming and J lost 8 bases, with 9 bases between them. Germline-derived CDR1 and CDR2 are MNHEY and SVGAGI. The CDR3 covers 11 residues. CDR3 bases: TGTGCCAGCAGTACGCGACAGGGCTACACCTTC. Amino acids: CASSTRQGYTF.

The V gene is TRBV9, the J gene TRBJ2-2; D tentatively reads TRBD1 or TRBD2 (5 bases each). CDR1 and CDR2 from the germline V gene are SGDLS and YYNGEE. V gave up 4 bases and J gave up 2 bases, with 12 bases separating them. The CDR3 runs 15 residues. CDR3 region: CASSTRDGNTGELFF. For the CDR3, the DNA is TGTGCCAGCAGCACCCGGGACGGAAACACCGGGGAGCTGTTTTTT.

The chain uses TRBV28 and TRBJ1-2; TRBD1 is a possible D gene (6 bases). The V gene lost 5 bases and the J gene lost 8 bases, with 12 bases spanning the gap. The CDR3 length is 12 residues. CDR1 is MDHEN, CDR2 SYDVKM, per germline. CDR3 in amino acids: CASSVQGRGYTF. The DNA of the CDR3 is TGTGCCAGCAGTGTACAGGGAAGGGGCTACACCTTC.

The chain combines TRBV18 with TRBJ1-4; the D gene is possibly TRBD1 (6 bases). V shed 5 bases and J shed 8 bases, with 15 bases lying between them. Germline V gives CDR1 KGHSH, CDR2 LQKENI. The length of the CDR3 is 14 residues. CDR3 sequence: CASSSGTTREKLFF. For the CDR3, the DNA is TGTGCCAGCTCATCCGGGACAACCCGCGAAAAACTGTTTTTT.

The chain carries TRBV5-1 and TRBJ1-2; D remains ambiguous. CDR3 length: 12 amino acids. Germline loops: CDR1 SGHRS, CDR2 YFSETQ. Deletions cut 3 bases from V and 8 bases from J, with 11 bases between. Here the CDR3 DNA reads TGCGCCAGCAGCTGGCCCGATAGCGGCTACACCTTC. Protein: CASSWPDSGYTF.

This clone was found a few times. The same CDR3 can be traced to other DNA sequences in this sample. This rearrangement joins TRBV27 to TRBJ1-5; no clear D. V was clipped by 2 bases and J by 7 bases, with 6 bases between them. CDR1 and CDR2 (germline): MNHEY, SMNVEV (reference sequence). This CDR3 is 12 amino acids long. CDR3 in amino acids: CASSLRGQPQHF. CDR3 DNA: TGTGCCAGCAGTTTACGAGGGCAGCCCCAGCATTTT.

This rearrangement joins TRBV6-1 to TRBJ1-5; no definite D call. In germline, CDR1 is MNHNS, CDR2 SASEGT. V lost 8 bases, J lost 0 bases, and 14 bases lay in between. The CDR3 has 15 amino acids. CDR3 residues: CASLWQPYSNQPQHF. The CDR3 nucleotides are TGTGCCAGCCTTTGGCAGCCTTATAGCAATCAGCCCCAGCATTTT.

This sequence joins TRBV28 and TRBJ1-1; D remains unclear. V lost 0 bases and J 4 bases, leaving 6 bases between the germline ends. This CDR3 region has 13 residues. Germline-derived CDR1 and CDR2 are MDHEN and SYDVKM. CDR3: CASSLWGSTEAFF. In DNA, the CDR3 is TGTGCCAGCAGTTTATGGGGCAGCACTGAAGCTTTCTTT.

The chain combines TRBV28 with TRBJ2-7; 11 nucleotides agree with TRBD2. With V trimmed by 4 bases and J by 3 bases, 8 bases remained unmatched. The CDR3 has 16 residues. Germline CDR1 MDHEN, CDR2 SYDVKM. DNA for the CDR3: TGTGCCAGCAGTTCGACATCCGGGACTAGCGGCTACGAGCAGTACTTC. It codes for CASSSTSGTSGYEQYF.

The chain joins TRBV14 to TRBJ2-1; TRBD2 is a possible D gene (5 bases). This CDR3 region has 15 residues. CDR1 is SGHDN and CDR2 is FVKESK in the germline V gene. The V and J ends lost 1 base and 8 bases respectively, with 15 bases between them. The CDR3 protein is CASSQGLRWGDEQFF. CDR3 coding DNA: TGTGCCAGCAGCCAAGGGCTCCGGTGGGGAGATGAGCAGTTCTTC.

The chain recombines TRBV4-1 with TRBJ2-1, with D perhaps given as TRBD1 or TRBD2 (7 bases each). V lost 3 bases and J 4 bases, leaving 19 bases between the germline ends. This CDR3 has 17 amino acids. Germline assignment: CDR1 MGHRA and CDR2 YSYEKL. The CDR3 sequence is CASSQVQGRERYNEQFF. In DNA, the CDR3 is TGCGCCAGCAGCCAGGTACAGGGGAGGGAAAGATACAATGAGCAGTTCTTC.